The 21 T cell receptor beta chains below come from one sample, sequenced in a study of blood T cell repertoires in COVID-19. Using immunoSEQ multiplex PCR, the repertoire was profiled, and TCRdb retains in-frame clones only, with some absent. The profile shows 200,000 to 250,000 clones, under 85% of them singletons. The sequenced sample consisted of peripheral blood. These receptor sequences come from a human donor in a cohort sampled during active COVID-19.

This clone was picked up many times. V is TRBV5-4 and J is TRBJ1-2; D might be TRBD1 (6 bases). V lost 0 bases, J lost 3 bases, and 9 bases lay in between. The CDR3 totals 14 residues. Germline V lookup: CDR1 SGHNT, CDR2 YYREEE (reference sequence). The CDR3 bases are TGTGCCAGCAGCTTGGAACCAGGGGACTATGGCTACACCTTC. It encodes CASSLEPGDYGYTF. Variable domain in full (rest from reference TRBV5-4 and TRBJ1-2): ETGVTQSPTHLIKTRGQQVTLRCSSQSGHNTVSWYQQALGQGPQFIFQYYREEENGRGNFPPRFSGLQFPNYSSELNVNALELDDSALYLCASSLEPGDYGYTFGSGTRLTVV.

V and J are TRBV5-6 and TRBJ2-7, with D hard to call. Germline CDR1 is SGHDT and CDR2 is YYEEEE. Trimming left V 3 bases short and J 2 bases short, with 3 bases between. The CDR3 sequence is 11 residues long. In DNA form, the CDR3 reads TGTGCCAGCAGCTACACCTACGAGCAGTACTTC. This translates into CASSYTYEQYF.

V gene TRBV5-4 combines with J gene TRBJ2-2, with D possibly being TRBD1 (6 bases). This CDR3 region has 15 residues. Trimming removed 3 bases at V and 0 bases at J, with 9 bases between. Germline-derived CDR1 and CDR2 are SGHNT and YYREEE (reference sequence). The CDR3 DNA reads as TGTGCCAGCAGCTGGGGGACACCGAACACCGGGGAGCTGTTTTTT. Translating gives CASSWGTPNTGELFF.

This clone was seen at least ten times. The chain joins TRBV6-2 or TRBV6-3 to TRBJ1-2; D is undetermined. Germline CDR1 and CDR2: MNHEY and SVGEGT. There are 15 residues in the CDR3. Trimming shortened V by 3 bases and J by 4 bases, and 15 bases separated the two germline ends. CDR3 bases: TGTGCCAGCAGTTATCCCCCAGGTTTAGTCTATGGCTACACCTTC. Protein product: CASSYPPGLVYGYTF.

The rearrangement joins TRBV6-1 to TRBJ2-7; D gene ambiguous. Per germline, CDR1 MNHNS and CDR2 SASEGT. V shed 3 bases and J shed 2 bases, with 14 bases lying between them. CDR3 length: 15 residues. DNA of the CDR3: TGTGCCAGCAGTGATAGCCCCAAAGAGGCCTACGAGCAGTACTTC. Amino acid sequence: CASSDSPKEAYEQYF.

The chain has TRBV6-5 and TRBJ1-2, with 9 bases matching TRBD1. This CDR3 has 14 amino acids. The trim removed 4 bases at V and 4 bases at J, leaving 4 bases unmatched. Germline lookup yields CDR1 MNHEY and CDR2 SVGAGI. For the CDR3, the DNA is TGTGCCAGCAGTTCGGACAGGGGCCCCTATGGCTACACCTTC. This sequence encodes CASSSDRGPYGYTF.

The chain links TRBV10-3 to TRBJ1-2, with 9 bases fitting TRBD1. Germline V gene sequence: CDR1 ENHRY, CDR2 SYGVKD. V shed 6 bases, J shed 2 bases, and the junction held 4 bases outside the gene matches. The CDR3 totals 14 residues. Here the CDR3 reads CAISEDRGNYGYTF. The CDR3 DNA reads TGTGCCATCAGCGAGGACAGGGGAAACTATGGCTACACCTTC.

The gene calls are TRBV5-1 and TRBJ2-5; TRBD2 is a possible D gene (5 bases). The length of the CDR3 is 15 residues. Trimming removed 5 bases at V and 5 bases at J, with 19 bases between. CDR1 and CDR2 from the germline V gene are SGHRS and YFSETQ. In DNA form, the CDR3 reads TGCGCCAGCAGTGATACCAGGCGTCCGGGGGAGACCCAGTACTTC. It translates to CASSDTRRPGETQYF.

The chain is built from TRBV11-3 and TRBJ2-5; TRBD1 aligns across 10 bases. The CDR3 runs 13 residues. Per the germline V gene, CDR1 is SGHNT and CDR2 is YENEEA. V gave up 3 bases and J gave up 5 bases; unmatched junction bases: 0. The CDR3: CASSLGQGETQYF. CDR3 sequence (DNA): TGTGCCAGCAGCTTGGGACAGGGGGAGACCCAGTACTTC.

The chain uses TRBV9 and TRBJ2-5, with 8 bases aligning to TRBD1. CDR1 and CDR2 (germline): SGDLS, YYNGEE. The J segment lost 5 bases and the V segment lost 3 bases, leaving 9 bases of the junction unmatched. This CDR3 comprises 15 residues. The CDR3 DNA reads TGTGCCAGCAGCGGAACAGGGGGACGAGGGGAGACCCAGTACTTC. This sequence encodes CASSGTGGRGETQYF.

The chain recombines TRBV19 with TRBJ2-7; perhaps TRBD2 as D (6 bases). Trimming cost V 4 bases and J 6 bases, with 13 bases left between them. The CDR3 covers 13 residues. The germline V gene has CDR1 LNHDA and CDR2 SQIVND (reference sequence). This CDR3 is CASSNSGRGEQYF. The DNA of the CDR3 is TGTGCCAGTAGTAATAGCGGCCGTGGCGAGCAGTACTTC. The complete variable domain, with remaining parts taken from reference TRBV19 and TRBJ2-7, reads DGGITQSPKYLFRKEGQNVTLSCEQNLNHDAMYWYRQDPGQGLRLIYYSQIVNDFQKGDIAEGYSVSREKKESFPLTVTSAQKNPTAFYLCASSNSGRGEQYFGPGTRLTVT.

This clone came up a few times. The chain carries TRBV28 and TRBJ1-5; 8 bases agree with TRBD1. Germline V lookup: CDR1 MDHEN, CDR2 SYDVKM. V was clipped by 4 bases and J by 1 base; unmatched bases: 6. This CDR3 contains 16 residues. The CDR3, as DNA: TGTGCCAGCAGTTCGCAGGGGGCGGGCAGCAATCAGCCCCAGCATTTT. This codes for CASSSQGAGSNQPQHF.

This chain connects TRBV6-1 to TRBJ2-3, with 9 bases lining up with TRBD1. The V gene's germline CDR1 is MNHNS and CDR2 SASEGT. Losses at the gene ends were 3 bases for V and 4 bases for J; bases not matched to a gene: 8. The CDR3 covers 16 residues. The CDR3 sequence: CASSDRGQGFPDTQYF. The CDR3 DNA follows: TGTGCCAGCAGTGACCGGGGACAGGGTTTTCCAGATACGCAGTATTTT.

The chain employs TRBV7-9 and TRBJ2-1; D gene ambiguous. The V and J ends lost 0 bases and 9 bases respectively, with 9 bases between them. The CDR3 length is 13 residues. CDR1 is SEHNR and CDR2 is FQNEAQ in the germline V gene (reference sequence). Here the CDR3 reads CASSLAQISEQFF. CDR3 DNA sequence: TGTGCCAGCAGCTTAGCGCAGATATCTGAGCAGTTCTTC.

The CDR3 spells CASSIGLVRTDTQYF. In DNA form, the CDR3 reads TGTGCCAGTAGTATTGGGCTGGTAAGGACAGATACGCAGTATTTT. The rearrangement links TRBV19 to TRBJ2-3; D call uncertain. CDR1 and CDR2 from the germline V gene are LNHDA and SQIVND (reference sequence). Trimming removed 3 bases from V and 3 bases from J, with 13 bases in between. There are 15 residues in the CDR3.

The chain's CDR3 is CASSSTGINTEAFF. CDR3 bases: TGTGCCAGCAGCTCGACAGGGATAAACACTGAAGCTTTCTTT. The chain has TRBV7-9 and TRBJ1-1, with 7 bases lining up with TRBD1. The CDR3 contains 14 residues. With 4 bases clipped from V and 2 bases from J, the junction kept 4 bases outside the gene matches. Germline V gene data show CDR1 as SEHNR and CDR2 as FQNEAQ (reference sequence). The full variable domain, its missing parts supplied by reference TRBV7-9 and TRBJ1-1, is DTGVSQNPRHKITKRGQNVTFRCDPISEHNRLYWYRQTLGQGPEFLTYFQNEAQLEKSRLLSDRFSAERPKGSFSTLEIQRTEQGDSAMYLCASSSTGINTEAFFGQGTRLTVV.

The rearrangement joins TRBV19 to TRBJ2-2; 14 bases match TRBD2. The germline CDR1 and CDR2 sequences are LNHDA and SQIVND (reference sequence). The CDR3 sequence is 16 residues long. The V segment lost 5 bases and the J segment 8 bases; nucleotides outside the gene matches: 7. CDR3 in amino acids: CASSSGTSGSKGELFF. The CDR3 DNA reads TGTGCCAGTAGTTCCGGGACTAGCGGGAGCAAGGGGGAGCTGTTTTTT.

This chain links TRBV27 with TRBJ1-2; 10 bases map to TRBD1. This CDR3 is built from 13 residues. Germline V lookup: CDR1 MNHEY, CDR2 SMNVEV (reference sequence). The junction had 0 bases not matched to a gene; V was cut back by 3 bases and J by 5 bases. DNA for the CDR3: TGTGCCAGCAGTTTGGGACAGGGGTATGGCTACACCTTC. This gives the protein CASSLGQGYGYTF.

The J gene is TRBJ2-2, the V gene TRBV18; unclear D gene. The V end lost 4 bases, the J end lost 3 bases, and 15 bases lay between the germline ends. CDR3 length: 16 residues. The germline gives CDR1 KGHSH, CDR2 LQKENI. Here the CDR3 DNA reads TGTGCCAGCTCACTATCGGGTCCTACGGACACCGGGGAGCTGTTTTTT. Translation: CASSLSGPTDTGELFF.

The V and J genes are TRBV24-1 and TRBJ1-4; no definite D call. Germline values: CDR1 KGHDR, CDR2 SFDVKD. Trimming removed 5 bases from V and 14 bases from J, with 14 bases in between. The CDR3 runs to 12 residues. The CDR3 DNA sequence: TGTGCCACCAGTGCGCCGACCGGGAGTCTGTTTTTT. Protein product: CATSAPTGSLFF.

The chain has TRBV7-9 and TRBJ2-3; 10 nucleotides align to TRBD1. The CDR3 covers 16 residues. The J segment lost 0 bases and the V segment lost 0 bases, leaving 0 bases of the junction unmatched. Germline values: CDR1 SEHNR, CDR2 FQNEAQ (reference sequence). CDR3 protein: CASSLATGGSTDTQYF. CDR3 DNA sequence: TGTGCCAGCAGCTTAGCGACAGGGGGCAGCACAGATACGCAGTATTTT.